The 17 T cell receptor beta chains below come from one sample, sequenced in a study of blood T cells in healthy people across ages. With a J-beta primer mix and a sample-barcoded 5' primer, a second PCR ran roughly 6 to 11 cycles. TCRdb re-called the 5' RACE reads with MiXCR, one entry per CDR3 protein. The sample has more than 800,000 distinct CDR3 sequences, 25% to 30% seen once. The specimen was blood. The receptors shown here come from a woman of 80 years or more in good health.

The rearrangement joins TRBV5-1 to TRBJ1-5, with D perhaps matching TRBD1 (6 bases). The CDR3 runs to 15 residues. Trimming left V 0 bases short and J 3 bases short, with 10 bases between. Germline assignment: CDR1 SGHRS and CDR2 YFSETQ. CDR3 nucleotide sequence: TGCGCCAGCAGCTTGGCCGGGACACTCAATCAGCCCCAGCATTTT. Translation gives CASSLAGTLNQPQHF.

This clonotype was picked up a small number of times. CDR3 protein: CASSLYTGGRWTEAFF. CDR3 sequence (DNA): TGTGCCAGCAGCTTGTACACAGGGGGCAGGTGGACTGAAGCTTTCTTT. This chain connects TRBV5-6 to TRBJ1-1; 9 bases fit TRBD1. The CDR3 is 16 amino acids. J lost 5 bases, V lost 1 base, and 9 bases had no gene match. CDR1 is SGHDT, CDR2 YYEEEE, per germline.

The sample holds many counts of this clonotype. The chain is built from TRBV7-2 and TRBJ2-1, with D possibly matching TRBD1 (7 bases). This CDR3 spans 14 amino acids. V lost 8 bases, J lost 14 bases, and 25 bases lay in between. Germline V CDR1 and CDR2: SGHTA, FQGNSA. Here the CDR3 reads CASGAQGGGTREFF. The CDR3 bases are TGTGCCAGCGGCGCGCAGGGGGGCGGAACTCGAGAGTTCTTC.

In its sample, this clonotype was seen a few times. V is TRBV5-1 and J is TRBJ2-1; weak D call: TRBD2 (5 bases). CDR3 length: 16 residues. Trimming removed 0 bases from V and 4 bases from J, with 14 bases in between. The V gene's germline CDR1 is SGHRS and CDR2 YFSETQ. The CDR3 region has the DNA TGCGCCAGCAGCTTGGCACAAGGGAGAACATACAATGAGCAGTTCTTC. Amino acids: CASSLAQGRTYNEQFF.

This clonotype was counted between two and nine times. The chain has TRBV5-1 and TRBJ2-2, with D perhaps matching TRBD2 (5 bases). The CDR3 spans 14 residues. Germline lookup yields CDR1 SGHRS and CDR2 YFSETQ. Trimming shortened V by 1 base and J by 7 bases, and 11 bases separated the two germline ends. The CDR3 loop reads CASSLSGNGGELFF. The CDR3 region has the DNA TGCGCCAGCAGCTTGTCCGGGAATGGCGGGGAGCTGTTTTTT.

The V call is TRBV12-3 or TRBV12-4, the J call TRBJ2-3, with D maybe TRBD1 (5 bases). Trimming took off 3 bases at V and 5 bases at J, with 15 bases between the two ends. The CDR3 has 15 residues. Written as DNA, the CDR3 is TGTGCCAGCAGTTTTATAGGGGTTCTCCAAGATACGCAGTATTTT. Translated: CASSFIGVLQDTQYF.

This chain connects TRBV28 to TRBJ1-1; 8 nucleotides line up with TRBD1. With 5 bases clipped from V and 1 base from J, the junction kept 6 bases outside the gene matches. CDR1 MDHEN and CDR2 SYDVKM come from the germline V gene. There are 15 residues in the CDR3. The CDR3 spells CASSVAGGPNTEAFF. Written as DNA, the CDR3 is TGTGCCAGCAGTGTGGCAGGGGGCCCGAACACTGAAGCTTTCTTT.

Ten or more counts support this clonotype. This sequence joins TRBV7-9 and TRBJ2-3; the D gene is possibly TRBD2 (5 bases). The germline gives CDR1 SEHNR, CDR2 FQNEAQ (reference sequence). Deletions cut 3 bases from V and 2 bases from J, with 12 bases between. The CDR3 length is 15 residues. The CDR3 DNA reads as TGTGCCAGCAGCTTTTGGTCTAGCACCACAGATACGCAGTATTTT. This gives the protein CASSFWSSTTDTQYF.

Comment on this clonotype: This may stem from a read error, because a much larger clone lies one nucleotide away. This chain links TRBV12-3 or TRBV12-4 with TRBJ1-2, with D unresolved. The V and J ends lost 7 bases and 5 bases respectively, with 20 bases between them. The CDR3 spans 15 residues. The DNA of the CDR3 is TGTGCCAGCAATGTCATGACCCTCACTTCTTATGGCTACACCTTC. As protein: CASNVMTLTSYGYTF.

This clonotype was seen more than once but under ten times. The CDR3, as DNA: TGTGCCAGCAACTCATACGGGAACACTGAAGCTTTCTTT. Its protein product is CASNSYGNTEAFF. The chain joins TRBV5-5 to TRBJ1-1; D is unclear. CDR1 SGHKS and CDR2 YYEKEE come from the germline V gene (reference sequence). The CDR3 covers 13 residues. Trimming shortened V by 6 bases and J by 1 base, and 10 bases separated the two germline ends.

The chain combines TRBV30 with TRBJ1-2; 7 bases fit TRBD1. V gave up 4 bases and J gave up 11 bases; unmatched junction bases: 10. The CDR3 has 12 residues. The germline gives CDR1 GTSNPN, CDR2 SVGIG (reference sequence). This CDR3 reads CAWIPGQMSYTF. CDR3 DNA sequence: TGTGCCTGGATCCCGGGACAGATGAGTTACACCTTC.

This CDR3 is CAISESLGHGYNEQFF. As DNA, the CDR3 is TGTGCCATCAGTGAGTCCCTGGGCCACGGCTACAATGAGCAGTTCTTC. J is TRBJ2-1 and V is TRBV10-3; no clear D. The V end was cut by 0 bases, the J end by 3 bases, with 12 bases between. The CDR3 consists of 16 residues. Germline V gene lookup returns CDR1 ENHRY and CDR2 SYGVKD.

This clonotype was detected a few times. This rearrangement joins TRBV11-3 to TRBJ1-1, with TRBD1 matching over 9 bases. The CDR3 covers 16 residues. Losses at the gene ends were 5 bases for V and 5 bases for J; bases not matched to a gene: 12. The V gene's germline CDR1 is SGHNT and CDR2 YENEEA. The CDR3 spells CASSPIQTGGRTEAFF. For the CDR3, the DNA is TGTGCCAGCAGCCCTATCCAGACAGGGGGTAGGACTGAAGCTTTCTTT.

This clonotype was detected ten times or more. This chain joins TRBV18 and TRBJ2-3; 7 nucleotides line up with TRBD1. The V and J ends lost 5 bases and 4 bases, in that order; junction bases with no gene match: 3. The CDR3 consists of 13 residues. Germline V lookup: CDR1 KGHSH, CDR2 LQKENI. This chain's CDR3 is CASSTQGADTQYF. CDR3 coding DNA: TGTGCCAGCTCAACGCAGGGGGCAGATACGCAGTATTTT.

The chain recombines TRBV6-6 with TRBJ1-2; tentative D call: TRBD1 (6 bases). CDR3 length equals 12 residues. V lost 6 bases to trimming and J lost 4 bases, with 9 bases between them. CDR1 MNHNY and CDR2 SVGAGI come from the germline V gene (reference sequence). This CDR3 reads CASRWTVYGYTF. CDR3 DNA sequence: TGTGCCAGCAGATGGACAGTCTATGGCTACACCTTC.

This chain uses TRBV28 with TRBJ2-3; a weak D match, TRBD1 (6 bases). CDR3 length equals 14 residues. Germline V gene lookup returns CDR1 MDHEN and CDR2 SYDVKM. Trimming took 8 bases from V and 5 from J, leaving 17 bases between them. The CDR3 protein is CASHPGARGDTQYF. CDR3 bases: TGTGCCAGCCATCCAGGGGCGAGGGGAGATACGCAGTATTTT.

This clonotype was counted many times. The genes are TRBV7-2 and TRBJ2-1; TRBD1 agrees at 8 bases. This CDR3 has 15 amino acids. Germline CDR1 SGHTA, CDR2 FQGNSA. The ends lost 5 bases at V and 9 bases at J; junction bases unmatched: 12. CDR3 residues: CASSDGQGALGEQFF. The CDR3 DNA reads TGTGCCAGCAGCGATGGACAGGGAGCGTTAGGTGAGCAGTTCTTC.